This T cell receptor beta chain was documented in a study of OX40 agonist ivuxolimab in advanced cancers. Study context: Cancers in dose escalation were hepatocellular, melanoma, renal cell and head and neck. Three patients had partial responses: one hepatocellular carcinoma, two cutaneous melanoma. Cohort: around 83% men, mean age approximately 66, aged about 20 to 79.

This table comes from immunoSEQ multiplex PCR, and its TCRdb copy is limited to in-frame clones, with some not included. The sample includes roughly 89,000 clones, about 81% of them seen just once. Study observations and caveats: Circulating CD4+ and CD8+ T cells showed clonal expansion by week 6 at 0.1 to 3.0 mg/kg.

For this clone: Antigen specificity is unknown.

V dropped 4 bases and J dropped 3 bases, with 7 bases sitting between them. Germline assignment: CDR1 LNHDA and CDR2 SQIVND (reference sequence). The CDR3 is 13 residues long. The sequencing here drew on CD4+ or CD8+ T cells sorted from blood, taken in a trial of the OX40 agonist ivuxolimab. This sequence was found in an adult with an advanced solid tumor such as melanoma, head and neck, liver or kidney cancer. The chain couples TRBV19 to TRBJ1-5; D ambiguous. CDR3: CASSTGFNQPQHF. Written as DNA, the CDR3 is TGTGCCAGTAGTACCGGGTTCAATCAGCCCCAGCATTTT.